This TCR beta chain was identified in a study of OX40 agonist ivuxolimab in advanced cancers. A note on the overall study: Ivuxolimab, which targeted the costimulatory receptor OX40 (CD134), was an agonistic, fully human IgG2 monoclonal antibody. Intravenous ivuxolimab was administered to patients every 2 weeks at six dose levels: 0.01, 0.1, 0.3, 1.5, 3 and 10 mg/kg. Of the roughly 52 dose-escalation patients, hepatocellular carcinoma was present in 19, melanoma in some 15, renal cell carcinoma in 9 and head and neck cancer in 9. A male proportion of roughly 80% and a mean age of approximately 60 years, ranging from 23 to 79, were recorded for the dose-escalation cohort. Patients were allowed to have had prior anti-PD-1, anti-PD-L1 or anti-CTLA-4 therapy, and around 43% of the dose-escalation patients had been treated with checkpoint inhibitors. Three dose-escalation patients achieved partial responses, one with hepatocellular carcinoma and two with cutaneous melanoma. The point of sequencing TCRbeta in the periphery was to test whether ivuxolimab changed TCR sequence diversity and drove clonal T-cell expansion. The monotherapy dose-escalation portion (N of about 50 patients) of the phase I ivuxolimab trial is reported in the paper. Overall study outcomes, separate from this receptor: The antigen specificity of the peripheral T cells that underwent clonal expansion was not determined. At doses from 0.1 to 3.0 mg/kg, clonal expansion was seen in both CD4+ and CD8+ blood T cells between baseline and week 6. On average, CD8+ T cells showed more expanded clones than CD4+ T cells after ivuxolimab. Low levels of normalized T-cell clonal expansion were also seen in some patients who did not respond. In the 0.1-3.0 mg/kg groups, partial responders were among the patients with the lowest normalized peripheral clonal expansion, particularly in CD8+ T cells.

Cut back by 5 bases and 7 bases, the V and J ends lie 6 bases apart. According to the germline V gene (reference sequence), CDR1 reads SEHNR and CDR2 reads FQNEAQ. Spanning cysteine to phenylalanine, the CDR3 consists of 11 amino acids. Left in the record is the CDR3 DNA by itself, 33 bases read in frame from the first base. Genomic DNA was extracted from sorted cells for sequencing of the TCRbeta CDR3 region. The immunoSEQ Assay was used for sequencing of TCRbeta CDR3 regions. The source is immuneACCESS, and TCRdb retained only in-frame sequences with V and J called. Part of the clones is not carried over; for the studies checked, unresolved V genes explain less than half of this, and the remainder is unexplained. This sample gives roughly 81,000 clones in total; 80% to 90% of them show up just once. The ten largest account for less than 6% of the sample. Patients with a history of autoimmune disease or receiving systemic immunosuppression were excluded from the trial. Peripheral blood for TCR sequencing was collected from all dose cohorts at baseline, on cycle 4 day 1, and on cycle 7 day 1. Samples came from an open-label, multicenter, first-in-human phase I dose-escalation trial of ivuxolimab. Adults with locally advanced or metastatic melanoma, renal cell, hepatocellular, or head and neck squamous cell carcinoma were enrolled in the trial. Before TCR sequencing, CD4+ T cells and CD8+ T cells were sorted from peripheral blood as separate populations.

This clone was counted between two and nine times. The antigen this receptor binds is unknown. No per-base quality is available; no much larger clone lies one base away. The sample has other DNA sequences that encode this CDR3 too. The material was CD4+ or CD8+ T cells sorted from blood, obtained in a trial of the OX40 agonist ivuxolimab. This sequence originates from an adult with an advanced solid tumor such as melanoma, head and neck, liver or kidney cancer. The chain is made from TRBV7-9 and TRBJ2-1; no D segment can be confidently identified. The DNA sequence reads TGTGCCAGCAGCCCCCGAAATGAGCAGTTCTTC. Its translation reads: CASSPRNEQFF. Reference TRBV7-9 and TRBJ2-1 genes cover what lies past the CDR3, so the full variable domain is DTGVSQNPRHKITKRGQNVTFRCDPISEHNRLYWYRQTLGQGPEFLTYFQNEAQLEKSRLLSDRFSAERPKGSFSTLEIQRTEQGDSAMYLCASSPRNEQFFGPGTRLTVL.